This T cell receptor (beta chain) was documented in a study of shared clonotypes between healthy human individuals. Study observations and caveats: A reduction in generation probabilities was seen for non-shared clonotypes relative to those shared by all four donors.

The donors were all Caucasian adults (living in Nashville, Tennessee). Note on this clone: Its antigen is not identified. In the same sample, other DNA sequences code for this CDR3.

Method: immunoSEQ multiplex PCR; TCRdb's copy keeps in-frame clones and lacks some. The sample carries around 700,000 clones, around four fifths recorded once. V lost 5 bases and J lost 2, with 7 bases in between. The CDR3 has 13 amino acids. Germline CDR1 reads MNHEY; CDR2 reads SVGAGI. What was sequenced was memory CD4+ T cells sorted from blood. As to subset: CD45RA-negative fraction. V is TRBV6-5 and J is TRBJ1-5; no reliable D call. The clonotype originates from a woman in her twenties or thirties in good health. CDR3 in DNA: TGTGCCAGCAGTCCCGGGGGCAATCAGCCCCAGCATTTT. Protein product: CASSPGGNQPQHF.